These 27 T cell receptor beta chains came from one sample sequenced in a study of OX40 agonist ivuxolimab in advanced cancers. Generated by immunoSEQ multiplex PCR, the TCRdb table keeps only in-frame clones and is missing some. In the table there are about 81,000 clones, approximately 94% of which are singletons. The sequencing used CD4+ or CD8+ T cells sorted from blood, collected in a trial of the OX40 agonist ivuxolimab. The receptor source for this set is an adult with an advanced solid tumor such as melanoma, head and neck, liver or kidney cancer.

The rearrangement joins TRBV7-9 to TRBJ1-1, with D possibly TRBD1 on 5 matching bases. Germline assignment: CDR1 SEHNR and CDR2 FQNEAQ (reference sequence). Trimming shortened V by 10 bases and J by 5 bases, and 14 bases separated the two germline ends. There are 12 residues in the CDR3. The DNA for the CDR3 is TGTGCCACCACCCGCGGGGGAACTGAAGCTTTCTTT. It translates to CATTRGGTEAFF.

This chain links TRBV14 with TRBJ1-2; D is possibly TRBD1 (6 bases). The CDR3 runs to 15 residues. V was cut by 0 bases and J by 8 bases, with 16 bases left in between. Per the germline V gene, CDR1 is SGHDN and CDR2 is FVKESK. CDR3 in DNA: TGTGCCAGCAGCCAAGAACCAGGGACAAATGCGGGCTACACCTTC. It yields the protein CASSQEPGTNAGYTF.

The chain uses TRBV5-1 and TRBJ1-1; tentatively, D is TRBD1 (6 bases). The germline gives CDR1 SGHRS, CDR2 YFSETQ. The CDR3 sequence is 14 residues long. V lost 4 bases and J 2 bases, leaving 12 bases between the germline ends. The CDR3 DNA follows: TGCGCCAGCAGCCCCCAGGACAGTAACACTGAAGCTTTCTTT. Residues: CASSPQDSNTEAFF.

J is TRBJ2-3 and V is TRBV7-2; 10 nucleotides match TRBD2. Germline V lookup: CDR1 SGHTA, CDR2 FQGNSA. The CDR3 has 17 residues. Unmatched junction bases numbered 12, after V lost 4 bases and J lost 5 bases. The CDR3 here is CASSSPTSGREGDTQYF. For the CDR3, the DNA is TGTGCCAGCAGCTCCCCCACCAGCGGGAGGGAAGGAGATACGCAGTATTTT.

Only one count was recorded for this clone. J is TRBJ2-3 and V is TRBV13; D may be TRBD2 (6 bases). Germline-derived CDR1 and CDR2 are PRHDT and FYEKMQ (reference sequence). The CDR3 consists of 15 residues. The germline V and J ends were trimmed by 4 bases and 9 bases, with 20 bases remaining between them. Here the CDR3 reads CASSSAGTEDFTQYF. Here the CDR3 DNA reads TGTGCCAGCAGCTCCGCGGGGACGGAAGATTTCACGCAGTATTTT.

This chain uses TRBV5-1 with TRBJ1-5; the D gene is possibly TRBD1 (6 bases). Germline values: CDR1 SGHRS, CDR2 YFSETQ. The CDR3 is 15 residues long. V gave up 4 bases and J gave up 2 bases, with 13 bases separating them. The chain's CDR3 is CASSPTGMGNQPQHF. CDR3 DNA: TGCGCCAGCAGCCCAACAGGGATGGGCAATCAGCCCCAGCATTTT.

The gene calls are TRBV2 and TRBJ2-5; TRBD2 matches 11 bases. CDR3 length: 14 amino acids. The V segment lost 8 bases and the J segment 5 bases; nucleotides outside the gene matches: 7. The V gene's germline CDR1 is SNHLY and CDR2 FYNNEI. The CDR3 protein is CASVSGRAVETQYF. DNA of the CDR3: TGTGCCAGCGTTAGCGGGAGGGCCGTGGAGACCCAGTACTTC.

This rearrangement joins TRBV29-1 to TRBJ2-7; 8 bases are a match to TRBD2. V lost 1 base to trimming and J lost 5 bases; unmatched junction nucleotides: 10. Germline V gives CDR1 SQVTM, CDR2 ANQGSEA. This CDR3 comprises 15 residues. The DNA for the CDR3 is TGCAGCGTTGAAGGGGGTAGCGGGATGGGCCACGAGCAGTACTTC. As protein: CSVEGGSGMGHEQYF.

CDR3 residues: CASSPSRSRGRVFSTEAFF. In DNA form, the CDR3 reads TGTGCCAGCAGTCCCTCCCGAAGCAGGGGGCGCGTCTTCTCTACTGAAGCTTTCTTT. The chain employs TRBV27 and TRBJ1-1; TRBD1 aligns across 8 bases. The V gene end was trimmed by 5 bases and the J gene end by 5 bases; junction bases not matched to a gene: 22. Germline CDR1 is MNHEY and CDR2 is SMNVEV (reference sequence). This CDR3 is 19 amino acids long.

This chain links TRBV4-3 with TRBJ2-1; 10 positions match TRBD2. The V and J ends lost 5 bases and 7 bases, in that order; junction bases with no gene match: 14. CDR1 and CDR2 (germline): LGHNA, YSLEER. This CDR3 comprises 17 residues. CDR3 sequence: CASSTRLLAGGGNEQFF. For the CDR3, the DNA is TGCGCCAGCAGCACTCGGCTATTAGCGGGGGGCGGGAATGAGCAGTTCTTC.

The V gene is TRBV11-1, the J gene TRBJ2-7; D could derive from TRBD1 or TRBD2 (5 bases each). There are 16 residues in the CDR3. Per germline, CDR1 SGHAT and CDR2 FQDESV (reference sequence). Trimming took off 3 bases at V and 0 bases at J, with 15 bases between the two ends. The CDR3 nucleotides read TGTGCCAGCAGCTTCTCCCCCGGGGCGAGCTCCTACGAGCAGTACTTC. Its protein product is CASSFSPGASSYEQYF.

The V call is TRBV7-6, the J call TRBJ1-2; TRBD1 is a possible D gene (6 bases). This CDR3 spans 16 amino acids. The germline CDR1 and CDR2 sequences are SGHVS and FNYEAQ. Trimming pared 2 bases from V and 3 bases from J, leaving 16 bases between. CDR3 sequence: CASSLRSEGTHYGYTF. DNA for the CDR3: TGTGCCAGCAGCTTAAGATCGGAAGGGACACACTATGGCTACACCTTC.

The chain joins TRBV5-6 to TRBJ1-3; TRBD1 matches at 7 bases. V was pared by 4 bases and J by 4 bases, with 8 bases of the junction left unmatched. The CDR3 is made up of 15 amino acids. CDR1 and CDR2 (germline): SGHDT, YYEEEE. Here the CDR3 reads CASSDYRGSGNTIYF. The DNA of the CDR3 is TGTGCCAGCAGCGATTACAGGGGTTCCGGAAACACCATATATTTT.

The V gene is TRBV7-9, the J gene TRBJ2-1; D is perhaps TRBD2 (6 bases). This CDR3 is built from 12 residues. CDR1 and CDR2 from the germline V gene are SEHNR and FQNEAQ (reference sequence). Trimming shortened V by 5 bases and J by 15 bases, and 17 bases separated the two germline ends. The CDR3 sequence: CASSPVVGGLFF. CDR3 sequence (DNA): TGTGCCAGCAGCCCCGTAGTGGGGGGACTGTTCTTC.

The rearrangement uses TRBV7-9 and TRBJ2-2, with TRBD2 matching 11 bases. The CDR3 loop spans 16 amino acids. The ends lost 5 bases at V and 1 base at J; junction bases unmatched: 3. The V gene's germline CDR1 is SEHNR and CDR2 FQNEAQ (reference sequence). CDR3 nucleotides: TGTGCCAGCAGCCCAACTAGCGGGAGGAACACCGGGGAGCTGTTTTTT. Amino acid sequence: CASSPTSGRNTGELFF.

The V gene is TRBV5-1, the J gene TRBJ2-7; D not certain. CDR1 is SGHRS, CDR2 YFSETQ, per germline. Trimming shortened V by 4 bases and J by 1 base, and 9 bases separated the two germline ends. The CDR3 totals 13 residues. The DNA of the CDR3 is TGCGCCAGCAGCCCGGACGGTTCCTACGAGCAGTACTTC. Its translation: CASSPDGSYEQYF. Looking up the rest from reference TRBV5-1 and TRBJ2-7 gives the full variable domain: KAGVTQTPRYLIKTRGQQVTLSCSPISGHRSVSWYQQTPGQGLQFLFEYFSETQRNKGNFPGRFSGRQFSNSRSEMNVSTLELGDSALYLCASSPDGSYEQYFGPGTRLTVT.

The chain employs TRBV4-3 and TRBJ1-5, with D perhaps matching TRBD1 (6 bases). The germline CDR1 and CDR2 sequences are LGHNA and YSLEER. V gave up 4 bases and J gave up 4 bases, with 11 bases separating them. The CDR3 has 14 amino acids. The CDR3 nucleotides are TGCGCCAGCAGCCTATCACAGGGAAATCAGCCCCAGCATTTT. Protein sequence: CASSLSQGNQPQHF.

The CDR3, as DNA: TGTGCCAGCAGCCTACAGGGTAAGAAGACCGGGGAGCTGTTTTTT. It specifies CASSLQGKKTGELFF. The chain is built from TRBV5-8 and TRBJ2-2, with D maybe TRBD1 (6 bases). V was clipped by 4 bases and J by 5 bases, with 15 bases between them. Germline loops: CDR1 SGHTS, CDR2 YDEGEE. The length of the CDR3 is 15 residues.

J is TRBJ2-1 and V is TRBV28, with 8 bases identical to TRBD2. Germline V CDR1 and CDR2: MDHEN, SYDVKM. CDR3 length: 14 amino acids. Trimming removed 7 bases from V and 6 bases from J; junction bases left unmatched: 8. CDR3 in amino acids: CASNVAGMLNEQFF. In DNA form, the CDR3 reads TGTGCCAGCAACGTAGCGGGAATGCTCAATGAGCAGTTCTTC. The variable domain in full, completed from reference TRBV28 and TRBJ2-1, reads DVKVTQSSRYLVKRTGEKVFLECVQDMDHENMFWYRQDPGLGLRLIYFSYDVKMKEKGDIPEGYSVSREKKERFSLILESASTNQTSMYLCASNVAGMLNEQFFGPGTRLTVL.

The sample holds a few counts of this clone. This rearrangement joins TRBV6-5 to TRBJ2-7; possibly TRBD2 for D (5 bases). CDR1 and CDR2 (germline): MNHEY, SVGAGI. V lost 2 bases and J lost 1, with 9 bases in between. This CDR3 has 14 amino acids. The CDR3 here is CASSYVRGSYEQYF. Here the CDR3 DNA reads TGTGCCAGCAGTTACGTGCGAGGGTCCTACGAGCAGTACTTC.

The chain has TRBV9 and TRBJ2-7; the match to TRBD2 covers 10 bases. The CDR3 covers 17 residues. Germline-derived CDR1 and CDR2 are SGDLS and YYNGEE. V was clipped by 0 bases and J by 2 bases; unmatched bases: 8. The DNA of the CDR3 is TGTGCCAGCAGCGTAGGAGGGCTAGCGGGAGTACCCTACGAGCAGTACTTC. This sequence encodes CASSVGGLAGVPYEQYF.

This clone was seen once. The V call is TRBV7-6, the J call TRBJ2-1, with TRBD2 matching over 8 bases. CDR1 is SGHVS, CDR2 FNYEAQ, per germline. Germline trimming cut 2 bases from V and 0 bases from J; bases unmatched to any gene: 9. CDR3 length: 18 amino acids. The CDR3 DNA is TGTGCCAGCAGCTTAACAGCCCGACTAGCGAGCTCCTACAATGAGCAGTTCTTC. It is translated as CASSLTARLASSYNEQFF.

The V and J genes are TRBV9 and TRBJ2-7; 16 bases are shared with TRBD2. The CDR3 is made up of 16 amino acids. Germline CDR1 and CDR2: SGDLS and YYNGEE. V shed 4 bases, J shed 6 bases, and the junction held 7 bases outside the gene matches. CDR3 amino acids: CASSLRGTSGGVEQYF. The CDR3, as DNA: TGTGCCAGCAGCCTTCGAGGGACTAGCGGGGGGGTCGAGCAGTACTTC.

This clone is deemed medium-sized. The CDR3 DNA is TGTGCCAGCAGCTTATTAGGCGGGGGGGCCCGCACAGATACGCAGTATTTT. This gives the protein CASSLLGGGARTDTQYF. This rearrangement joins TRBV5-4 to TRBJ2-3; 9 nucleotides line up with TRBD2. The CDR3 spans 17 residues. Germline CDR1 is SGHNT and CDR2 is YYREEE (reference sequence). Unmatched junction bases numbered 8, after V lost 2 bases and J lost 1 base. The full variable domain, its missing parts supplied by reference TRBV5-4 and TRBJ2-3, is ETGVTQSPTHLIKTRGQQVTLRCSSQSGHNTVSWYQQALGQGPQFIFQYYREEENGRGNFPPRFSGLQFPNYSSELNVNALELDDSALYLCASSLLGGGARTDTQYFGPGTRLTVL.

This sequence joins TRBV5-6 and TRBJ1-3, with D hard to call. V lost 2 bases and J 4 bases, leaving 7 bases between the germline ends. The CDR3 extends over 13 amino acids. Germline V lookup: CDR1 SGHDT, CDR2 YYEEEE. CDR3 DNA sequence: TGTGCCAGCAGCTTTGGATGGGGAAACACCATATATTTT. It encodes CASSFGWGNTIYF.

The CDR3 region has the DNA TGTGCCAGCAGTGACCGCAGGGAGGCGGAGACCCAGTACTTC. Protein product: CASSDRREAETQYF. The chain carries TRBV6-5 and TRBJ2-5; tentative D call: TRBD2 (6 bases). The germline V gene has CDR1 MNHEY and CDR2 SVGAGI. The CDR3 covers 14 residues. V gave up 5 bases and J gave up 5 bases, with 15 bases separating them.

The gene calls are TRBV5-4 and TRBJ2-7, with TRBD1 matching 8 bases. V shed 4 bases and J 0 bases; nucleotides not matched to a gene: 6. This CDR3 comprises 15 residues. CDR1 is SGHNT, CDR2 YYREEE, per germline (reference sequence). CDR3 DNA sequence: TGTGCCAGCAGCCCCGGGACAGGAGCCTCCTACGAGCAGTACTTC. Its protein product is CASSPGTGASYEQYF.